The next 28 T cell receptor beta chains were all read from a single sample in a study of shared clonotypes between healthy human individuals. The data were produced by immunoSEQ multiplex PCR, yet TCRdb's version contains in-frame clones alone and is incomplete. The table lists approximately 2,000,000 clones, around 95% of them singletons. Naive CD8 cells comprised CD45RO-negative, CCR7-positively selected cells, excluding terminally differentiated effector memory CD45RA+ cells. Sequencing was carried out using naive CD8+ T cells from PBMCs. The source of these receptors is a man aged 18 to 29 in good health. Some clones in this sample may be carry-over from other donors' samples.

This chain joins TRBV19 and TRBJ1-1, with D perhaps matching TRBD1 (5 bases). The germline V gene has CDR1 LNHDA and CDR2 SQIVND (reference sequence). Trimming cost V 7 bases and J 0 bases, with 15 bases left between them. There are 15 residues in the CDR3. In nucleotides, the CDR3 is TGTGCCAGTACCCCGGCGGGGGGAGTGAACACTGAAGCTTTCTTT. It is translated as CASTPAGGVNTEAFF.

For this clone: The sample carries other DNA sequences with the same CDR3. The CDR3 nucleotides are TGTGCCAGCAGTTTAGATCTTTACGAGCAGTACTTC. This gives the protein CASSLDLYEQYF. The rearrangement links TRBV28 to TRBJ2-7; D gene ambiguous. This CDR3 region has 12 residues. V lost 2 bases to trimming and J lost 4 bases, with 6 bases between them. Germline-derived CDR1 and CDR2 are MDHEN and SYDVKM.

This chain uses TRBV29-1 with TRBJ2-2; 8 bases agree with TRBD1. The CDR3 sequence is 16 residues long. Germline CDR1 is SQVTM and CDR2 is ANQGSEA. V shed 7 bases, J shed 4 bases, and the junction held 14 bases outside the gene matches. As DNA, the CDR3 is TGCAGCGCTGATTCCTATGAACAGGGGGTCACCGGGGAGCTGTTTTTT. Translated: CSADSYEQGVTGELFF.

This chain connects TRBV9 to TRBJ2-6; 8 bases align to TRBD2. Germline values: CDR1 SGDLS, CDR2 YYNGEE. The CDR3 consists of 20 residues. V shed 0 bases and J 0 bases; nucleotides not matched to a gene: 11. CDR3 loop: CASSVVPAGDFSSGANVLTF. In nucleotides, the CDR3 is TGTGCCAGCAGCGTAGTCCCAGCGGGGGATTTTAGCTCTGGGGCCAACGTCCTGACTTTC.

This CDR3 is CASSRRDAMSWDTQYF. The CDR3 nucleotides are TGTGCCAGCAGCCGCCGGGACGCCATGAGTTGGGATACGCAGTATTTT. This chain connects TRBV11-2 to TRBJ2-3; the D gene could be TRBD1 or TRBD2 (5 bases each). CDR3 length: 16 amino acids. V was shortened by 5 bases and J by 6 bases, with 21 bases between the two germline ends. Looked up from germline, CDR1 is SGHAT and CDR2 is FQNNGV.

The CDR3 is CASSLDREGVNTEAFF. In nucleotides, the CDR3 is TGTGCCAGCAGTCTGGACAGGGAGGGAGTGAACACTGAAGCTTTCTTT. The V and J genes are TRBV5-6 and TRBJ1-1; 8 bases align to TRBD1. Per the germline V gene, CDR1 is SGHDT and CDR2 is YYEEEE. CDR3 length: 16 amino acids. The trim removed 5 bases at V and 0 bases at J, leaving 9 bases unmatched.

V is TRBV4-3 and J is TRBJ2-3; D uncertain. The V end lost 4 bases, the J end lost 3 bases, and 17 bases lay between the germline ends. The germline CDR1 and CDR2 sequences are LGHNA and YSLEER. The CDR3 length is 16 residues. DNA for the CDR3: TGCGCCAGCAGCCCGCGGTTAGGGCAAGGGACAGATACGCAGTATTTT. It specifies CASSPRLGQGTDTQYF.

J is TRBJ2-3 and V is TRBV27, with 12 bases that match TRBD2. The CDR3 is 15 residues long. The J segment lost 5 bases and the V segment lost 2 bases, leaving 2 bases of the junction unmatched. Per the germline V gene, CDR1 is MNHEY and CDR2 is SMNVEV (reference sequence). CDR3 residues: CASSLLAGGLDTQYF. CDR3 bases: TGTGCCAGCAGTTTACTAGCGGGAGGGTTAGATACGCAGTATTTT.

The rearrangement uses TRBV7-8 and TRBJ2-1, with D possibly matching TRBD1 (5 bases). The V and J ends lost 5 bases and 6 bases respectively, with 14 bases between them. Germline V lookup: CDR1 SGHVS, CDR2 FQNEAQ. The CDR3 contains 14 residues. DNA of the CDR3: TGTGCCAGCAGCCCGCCGGCTAGGGGCAATGAGCAGTTCTTC. Translating it yields CASSPPARGNEQFF.

The rearrangement uses TRBV6-1 and TRBJ2-7; 7 bases are shared with TRBD2. Trimming took 3 bases from V and 0 from J; bases not matched to a gene: 5. Germline CDR1 is MNHNS and CDR2 is SASEGT. The CDR3 runs 15 residues. The CDR3 loop reads CASSDLAEPSYEQYF. CDR3 DNA sequence: TGTGCCAGCAGTGATCTAGCGGAACCCTCCTACGAGCAGTACTTC.

The genes are TRBV9 and TRBJ2-7, with D possibly TRBD1 on 6 matching bases. Germline V CDR1 and CDR2: SGDLS, YYNGEE. The CDR3 is 15 residues long. The V gene lost 0 bases and the J gene lost 3 bases, with 13 bases spanning the gap. This chain's CDR3 is CASSVGVGGFYEQYF. In DNA, the CDR3 is TGTGCCAGCAGCGTAGGGGTAGGGGGATTCTACGAGCAGTACTTC.

Comment on this clone: Other DNA sequences of this sample code for an identical CDR3. J is TRBJ2-7 and V is TRBV4-2, with 11 nucleotides matching TRBD2. Germline trimming cut 1 base from V and 3 bases from J; bases unmatched to any gene: 2. Germline V gene sequence: CDR1 LGHNA, CDR2 YNFKEQ. CDR3 length: 15 amino acids. CDR3 amino acids: CASSQGLAGGYEQYF. In DNA, the CDR3 is TGTGCCAGCAGCCAAGGGCTAGCGGGAGGCTACGAGCAGTACTTC.

This chain uses TRBV4-1 with TRBJ2-3, with TRBD2 identical over 7 bases. The CDR3 has 16 amino acids. CDR1 is MGHRA and CDR2 is YSYEKL in the germline V gene. The junction had 7 bases not matched to a gene; V was cut back by 2 bases and J by 2 bases. DNA for the CDR3: TGCGCCAGCAGCCAACGGTCCACTAGCGCCACAGATACGCAGTATTTT. Protein product: CASSQRSTSATDTQYF.

The genes are TRBV7-9 and TRBJ2-3; D not resolved. Germline CDR1 reads SEHNR; CDR2 reads FQNEAQ (reference sequence). Trimming took off 6 bases at V and 0 bases at J, with 7 bases between the two ends. This CDR3 has 13 residues. The CDR3 region is CASRPPSTDTQYF. CDR3 coding DNA: TGTGCCAGCAGGCCACCTAGCACAGATACGCAGTATTTT.

The chain carries TRBV27 and TRBJ2-5; the D gene is possibly TRBD2 (5 bases). The DNA end is a closer match to TRBJ2-7, so the J assignment may be wrong. This CDR3 spans 15 amino acids. Per germline, CDR1 MNHEY and CDR2 SMNVEV (reference sequence). This CDR3 is CASSIRAGGSYEQYF. DNA for the CDR3: TGTGCCAGCAGTATTAGGGCGGGCGGGTCCTACGAGCAGTACTTC.

J is TRBJ2-7 and V is TRBV28; TRBD1 is a possible D gene (5 bases). Germline-derived CDR1 and CDR2 are MDHEN and SYDVKM. Trimming removed 3 bases at V and 2 bases at J, with 11 bases between. This CDR3 region has 14 residues. CDR3 sequence: CASSLIAQAYEQYF. The CDR3 DNA follows: TGTGCCAGCAGTTTGATAGCACAGGCCTACGAGCAGTACTTC.

This clone was detected a few times. The genes are TRBV7-9 and TRBJ1-5, with D perhaps TRBD1 (5 bases). With 4 bases removed from V and 5 bases from J, the gap between germline ends came to 15 bases. The CDR3 runs 15 residues. The germline V gene has CDR1 SEHNR and CDR2 FQNEAQ (reference sequence). CDR3 residues: CASSSAGRIHQPQHF. CDR3 nucleotide sequence: TGTGCCAGCAGCTCAGCGGGACGGATCCATCAGCCCCAGCATTTT.

This chain links TRBV7-9 with TRBJ1-1; 7 bases line up with TRBD1. Losses at the gene ends were 5 bases for V and 2 bases for J; bases not matched to a gene: 8. The CDR3 sequence is 15 residues long. The germline V gene encodes CDR1 SEHNR and CDR2 FQNEAQ (reference sequence). The CDR3 nucleotides read TGTGCCAGCAGCCTAACGACAGGGCTCAACACTGAAGCTTTCTTT. Translated, it gives CASSLTTGLNTEAFF.

The V and J genes are TRBV7-6 and TRBJ2-5; the D is unclear. Germline V gene lookup returns CDR1 SGHVS and CDR2 FNYEAQ. The CDR3 spans 13 residues. Trimming took off 1 base at V and 5 bases at J, with 8 bases between the two ends. In nucleotides, the CDR3 is TGTGCCAGCAGCTTAGTAGGATTCGAGACCCAGTACTTC. Translated: CASSLVGFETQYF. Variable domain in full (rest from reference TRBV7-6 and TRBJ2-5): GAGVSQSPRYKVTKRGQDVALRCDPISGHVSLYWYRQALGQGPEFLTYFNYEAQQDKSGLPNDRFSAERPEGSISTLTIQRTEQRDSAMYRCASSLVGFETQYFGPGTRLLVL.

A word on this clone: Other DNA sequences in the same sample also yield this CDR3. In DNA, the CDR3 is TGTGCCAGCAGCGGGAGCGGGGTCCAAGAGACCCAGTACTTC. Translating gives CASSGSGVQETQYF. The genes are TRBV9 and TRBJ2-5; 7 bases map to TRBD2. This CDR3 region has 14 residues. Trimming removed 3 bases from V and 1 base from J; junction bases left unmatched: 3. Germline V gene lookup returns CDR1 SGDLS and CDR2 YYNGEE.

This clone was seen just once. V usage is TRBV10-3 and J usage is TRBJ1-3; no firm D call. CDR3 length equals 17 residues. The V and J ends lost 3 bases and 0 bases respectively, with 15 bases between them. Per germline, CDR1 ENHRY and CDR2 SYGVKD. CDR3 protein: CAISEKAGNISGNTIYF. The DNA for the CDR3 is TGTGCCATCAGTGAAAAGGCGGGGAACATCTCTGGAAACACCATATATTTT.

The chain carries TRBV4-3 and TRBJ2-3, with 11 bases aligning to TRBD1. CDR3 length: 15 residues. Germline loops: CDR1 LGHNA, CDR2 YSLEER. The trim removed 5 bases at V and 6 bases at J, leaving 7 bases unmatched. For the CDR3, the DNA is TGCGCCAGCAGCACCTGGACAGGGGGCGCGGATACGCAGTATTTT. This codes for CASSTWTGGADTQYF.

The CDR3 is CASSSDRGPDTQYF. In nucleotides, the CDR3 is TGTGCCAGCAGCTCGGACAGGGGGCCAGATACGCAGTATTTT. The V and J genes are TRBV7-2 and TRBJ2-3, with 11 bases fitting TRBD1. This CDR3 comprises 14 residues. Germline V lookup: CDR1 SGHTA, CDR2 FQGNSA. Losses at the gene ends were 4 bases for V and 4 bases for J; bases not matched to a gene: 1. Full variable domain (missing parts from reference TRBV7-2 and TRBJ2-3): GAGVSQSPSNKVTEKGKDVELRCDPISGHTALYWYRQSLGQGLEFLIYFQGNSAPDKSGLPSDRFSAERTGGSVSTLTIQRTQQEDSAVYLCASSSDRGPDTQYFGPGTRLTVL.

Points on this clone: Other nucleotide sequences from this sample produce the same CDR3. The CDR3 DNA is TGTGCCAGCAGCGTTCGGGGGAGCTCCTACGAGCAGTACTTC. This gives the protein CASSVRGSSYEQYF. This chain joins TRBV9 and TRBJ2-7; tentative D call: TRBD2 (6 bases). This CDR3 has 14 residues. The germline V gene has CDR1 SGDLS and CDR2 YYNGEE. V lost 2 bases and J lost 0, with 9 bases in between.

The gene calls are TRBV7-9 and TRBJ2-5; D may be TRBD1 (5 bases). The CDR3 has 16 amino acids. Trimming took 4 bases from V and 2 from J, leaving 17 bases between them. In germline, CDR1 is SEHNR, CDR2 FQNEAQ (reference sequence). The CDR3 region is CASSSRATQGQETQYF. The CDR3, as DNA: TGTGCCAGCAGCTCAAGAGCGACTCAGGGTCAAGAGACCCAGTACTTC.

With respect to this clone: Other DNA sequences in the same sample also yield this CDR3. The chain recombines TRBV5-4 with TRBJ2-3; 8 bases agree with TRBD2. V lost 4 bases and J lost 1; bases outside the gene matches: 8. This CDR3 region has 16 residues. Germline V gene data show CDR1 as SGHNT and CDR2 as YYREEE (reference sequence). The CDR3: CASSLKRETGTDTQYF. CDR3 nucleotide sequence: TGTGCCAGCAGCCTTAAGCGGGAGACTGGCACAGATACGCAGTATTTT.

This clone was seen just once. This chain links TRBV5-6 with TRBJ2-7; 11 bases are shared with TRBD2. The germline V gene has CDR1 SGHDT and CDR2 YYEEEE. CDR3 size: 17 residues. V lost 4 bases, J lost 1 base, and 10 bases stayed unmatched. In DNA, the CDR3 is TGTGCCAGCAGCGTAGATGGACTAGCGGGCCCTTCCTACGAGCAGTACTTC. This encodes CASSVDGLAGPSYEQYF.

V and J are TRBV9 and TRBJ1-4; a weak D match, TRBD1 (5 bases). The CDR3 length is 14 residues. Germline assignment: CDR1 SGDLS and CDR2 YYNGEE. The germline V and J ends were trimmed by 2 bases and 7 bases, with 12 bases remaining between them. The CDR3 DNA sequence: TGTGCCAGCAGCGTCGGGGGTGGAATTGAAAAACTGTTTTTT. Amino acids: CASSVGGGIEKLFF.